Below are 17 T cell receptor beta chains sequenced from a single sample in a study of response to subunit inactivated influenza vaccine. Each CDR3 protein is one row after TCRdb ran MiXCR on the RT-PCR reads. The table records 500,000 to 700,000 distinct CDR3 sequences, approximately 24% of them present only once. These same data were also listed under a study on T cells expressing NK-cell markers. Turning to that study: The cDNA for TCR beta came from 5'RACE template switching with UMIs.

Source: CD4+ T cells sorted from PBMCs, taken roughly 12 days after vaccination. These receptors all stem from a man aged 50-60 years who received an inactivated influenza vaccine.

Points on this clonotype: Since the CDR3 does not end with the conserved phenylalanine or tryptophan, this likely comes from a read error. The rearrangement joins TRBV5-1 to TRBJ1-1; 10 bases are a match to TRBD1. The junction had 7 bases not matched to a gene; V was cut back by 0 bases and J by 2 bases. CDR1 SGHRS and CDR2 YFSETQ come from the germline V gene. This CDR3 has 17 amino acids. CDR3 nucleotide sequence: TGCGCCAGCAGCTTGGGGCCGGGACAGGGGAAAAACACTGAAGCTTTCCTT. It codes for CASSLGPGQGKNTEAFL.

V is TRBV20-1 and J is TRBJ1-6; no reliable D call. This CDR3 spans 14 amino acids. V was shortened by 3 bases and J by 6 bases, with 12 bases between the two germline ends. Germline CDR1 DFQATT, CDR2 SNEGSKA (reference sequence). DNA for the CDR3: TGCAGTGCTAGGGAAGTAGCAACTAATTCACCCCTCCACTTT. This encodes CSAREVATNSPLHF.

This clonotype has just a few counts. CDR3 amino acids: CASSYAGLTSYEQYF. The DNA for the CDR3 is TGTGCCAGCAGTTACGCAGGGCTGACCTCCTACGAGCAGTACTTC. The chain is built from TRBV6-2 or TRBV6-3 and TRBJ2-7; tentative D call: TRBD1 (5 bases). V was clipped by 2 bases and J by 0 bases, with 11 bases between them. CDR1 is MNHEY, CDR2 SVGEGT, per germline. The CDR3 covers 15 residues.

This chain connects TRBV7-2 to TRBJ2-7; tentatively, D is TRBD1 or TRBD2 (6 bases each). The CDR3 sequence is 16 residues long. The ends were cut back, 4 bases at V and 1 base at J, with 17 bases in the middle. Germline V lookup: CDR1 SGHTA, CDR2 FQGNSA. The CDR3 region is CASSSSRDTLSYEQYF. The CDR3 bases are TGTGCCAGCAGCTCCTCGCGGGACACCTTATCCTACGAGCAGTACTTC.

The rearrangement uses TRBV3-1 and TRBJ1-5; D is ambiguous. The CDR3 is made up of 14 amino acids. CDR1 and CDR2 from the germline V gene are LGHDT and YNNKEL (reference sequence). V lost 3 bases to trimming and J lost 3 bases, with 9 bases between them. The CDR3 protein is CASSQGAPNQPQHF. In nucleotides, the CDR3 is TGTGCCAGCAGCCAGGGTGCTCCCAATCAGCCCCAGCATTTT.

V is TRBV21-1 and J is TRBJ2-5; no check of the table's D call, TRBD2, against the DNA was made. TRBV21-1 is marked as a pseudogene. The CDR3 covers 16 residues. The CDR3 DNA reads TGTGCCAGCAGCAAAGAAGCGGGGGGCCACCGAGAGACCCAGTACTTC. Its translation is CASSKEAGGHRETQYF.

The rearrangement joins TRBV12-3 or TRBV12-4 to TRBJ2-1, with 14 bases aligning to TRBD2. The CDR3 is made up of 15 amino acids. V shed 6 bases and J 6 bases; nucleotides not matched to a gene: 4. In DNA, the CDR3 is TGTGCCAGCAGGTCCGGGACTAGCGGGAGCAATGAGCAGTTCTTC. Translated: CASRSGTSGSNEQFF.

The chain recombines TRBV10-3 with TRBJ2-1; the D is unclear. The germline V and J ends were trimmed by 10 bases and 3 bases, with 10 bases remaining between them. CDR1 and CDR2 (germline): ENHRY, SYGVKD. The CDR3 is 12 residues long. As DNA, the CDR3 is TGTGCCAACGCCGGCGACTACAATGAGCAGTTCTTC. It is translated as CANAGDYNEQFF.

This clonotype turned up a few times. The chain combines TRBV5-6 with TRBJ2-1, with D possibly matching TRBD1 (6 bases). CDR3 length: 16 residues. Trimming took 0 bases from V and 6 from J, leaving 16 bases between them. Looked up from germline, CDR1 is SGHDT and CDR2 is YYEEEE. As DNA, the CDR3 is TGTGCCAGCAGCTTGGTCGGGACACTCGTGCCCAATGAGCAGTTCTTC. Amino acids: CASSLVGTLVPNEQFF.

A few counts support this clonotype. The chain uses TRBV18 and TRBJ1-5; D is possibly TRBD1 (5 bases). With 2 bases removed from V and 5 bases from J, the gap between germline ends came to 10 bases. The CDR3 length is 14 residues. Germline CDR1 reads KGHSH; CDR2 reads LQKENI. CDR3 amino acids: CASSPGARDQPQHF. The CDR3 DNA sequence: TGTGCCAGCTCACCAGGGGCGAGGGATCAGCCCCAGCATTTT.

This sequence joins TRBV20-1 and TRBJ2-1; 14 bases are shared with TRBD2. CDR3 length: 14 residues. J gave up 6 bases and V 4 bases, and 2 bases lay outside the gene matches. CDR1 is DFQATT and CDR2 is SNEGSKA in the germline V gene (reference sequence). The DNA of the CDR3 is TGCAGTGCTAAGGGACTAGCGGGAGTCAATGAGCAGTTCTTC. Translated, it gives CSAKGLAGVNEQFF.

V and J are TRBV20-1 and TRBJ2-7; possible D gene TRBD2, 6 bases. V was shortened by 3 bases and J by 2 bases, with 14 bases between the two germline ends. This CDR3 spans 14 amino acids. Germline V gene data show CDR1 as DFQATT and CDR2 as SNEGSKA (reference sequence). CDR3 loop: CSASSPSEAYEQYF. CDR3 bases: TGCAGTGCTAGTTCGCCTAGCGAAGCCTACGAGCAGTACTTC.

This clonotype was detected only a few times. V and J are TRBV28 and TRBJ2-7, with 9 bases matching TRBD1. The CDR3 runs 15 residues. Germline loops: CDR1 MDHEN, CDR2 SYDVKM. V lost 3 bases to trimming and J lost 1 base; unmatched junction nucleotides: 4. CDR3 loop: CASSFSGTGSYEQYF. The CDR3 nucleotides read TGTGCCAGCAGTTTCTCCGGGACAGGGTCCTACGAGCAGTACTTC.

A few counts support this clonotype. The rearrangement links TRBV2 to TRBJ2-7, with D unresolved. The ends were cut back, 2 bases at V and 2 bases at J, with 10 bases in the middle. The CDR3 covers 14 residues. Germline CDR1 SNHLY, CDR2 FYNNEI. Here the CDR3 DNA reads TGTGCCAGCAGTGAAAGGTCGACCCCCTACGAGCAGTACTTC. Translating gives CASSERSTPYEQYF. Based on the CDR3 plus reference TRBV2 and TRBJ2-7, the full variable domain is EPEVTQTPSHQVTQMGQEVILRCVPISNHLYFYWYRQILGQKVEFLVSFYNNEISEKSEIFDDQFSVERPDGSNFTLKIRSTKLEDSAMYFCASSERSTPYEQYFGPGTRLTVT.

The chain recombines TRBV6-2 or TRBV6-3 with TRBJ2-3, with D uncertain. V was shortened by 6 bases and J by 7 bases, with 8 bases between the two germline ends. The CDR3 is 11 amino acids. Looked up from germline, CDR1 is MNHEY and CDR2 is SVGEGT. CDR3 loop: CASSLSYTQYF. The CDR3 DNA is TGTGCCAGCAGCCTTTCTTATACGCAGTATTTT.

The genes are TRBV7-2 and TRBJ2-3, with D unresolved. The CDR3 has 13 residues. CDR1 and CDR2 from the germline V gene are SGHTA and FQGNSA. Trimming pared 8 bases from V and 5 bases from J, leaving 14 bases between. The CDR3 is CASSASIIDTQYF. The CDR3 DNA reads TGTGCCAGCTCGGCTAGTATTATAGATACGCAGTATTTT.

This chain links TRBV11-2 with TRBJ2-5; TRBD1 is a possible D gene (8 bases). Germline-derived CDR1 and CDR2 are SGHAT and FQNNGV. Trimming removed 2 bases from V and 5 bases from J, with 24 bases in between. This CDR3 has 18 residues. The CDR3 here is CASSLLFQGALGGETQYF. The CDR3 DNA reads TGTGCCAGCAGCTTACTTTTCCAGGGGGCGCTGGGGGGGGAGACCCAGTACTTC.